These 32 T cell receptor beta chains share one sample of origin, sequenced in a study of beta chain features in type 1 diabetes. These receptors have no identified antigens. Overall study results and limits: All four CD4+ subsets of Type 1 diabetes patients contained TCRB CDR3s that were moderately but significantly shorter.

cDNA synthesis used the whole RNA isolate, giving expressed TCRB sequences. The table came from immunoSEQ multiplex PCR; TCRdb's copy has only in-frame clones and leaves some out. The sample consists of 250,000 or so clones, over 11% of them appearing once. The sequenced sample was naive CD4+ T cells from blood. The source of these receptors is a man younger than 45 with type 1 diabetes.

The CDR3 nucleotides are TGTGCCAGCAGTCGGGGTACAGGGGAAGCAGATACGCAGTATTTT. Amino acids: CASSRGTGEADTQYF. The chain uses TRBV6-5 and TRBJ2-3, with TRBD1 matching 7 bases. The germline gives CDR1 MNHEY, CDR2 SVGAGI. V gave up 5 bases and J gave up 4 bases; unmatched junction bases: 9. CDR3 size: 15 residues.

This clone occurred a few times. The genes are TRBV29-1 and TRBJ1-2; D unclear. V was pared by 7 bases and J by 4 bases, with 16 bases between. The CDR3 is made up of 13 amino acids. Germline loops: CDR1 SQVTM, CDR2 ANQGSEA. The CDR3 loop reads CSAQPPGGYGYTF. The CDR3 DNA follows: TGCAGCGCCCAGCCGCCGGGAGGCTATGGCTACACCTTC. Looking up the rest from reference TRBV29-1 and TRBJ1-2 gives the full variable domain: SAVISQKPSRDICQRGTSLTIQCQVDSQVTMMFWYRQQPGQSLTLIATANQGSEATYESGFVIDKFPISRPNLTFSTLTVSNMSPEDSSIYLCSAQPPGGYGYTFGSGTRLTVV.

The chain joins TRBV18 to TRBJ2-3, with D possibly being TRBD2 (6 bases). The length of the CDR3 is 16 residues. From germline, CDR1 is KGHSH and CDR2 LQKENI. Trimming took 2 bases from V and 1 from J, leaving 13 bases between them. As DNA, the CDR3 is TGTGCCAGCTCACCAAACCGGGGCGGGGGCACAGATACGCAGTATTTT. This translates into CASSPNRGGGTDTQYF.

This clone was counted between two and nine times. The chain has TRBV19 and TRBJ2-7; 12 bases are a match to TRBD2. Germline CDR1 is LNHDA and CDR2 is SQIVND (reference sequence). The CDR3 is 15 residues long. V lost 6 bases to trimming and J lost 0 bases; unmatched junction nucleotides: 3. CDR3 sequence (DNA): TGTGCCAGTAGCTTGACTAGCGGGAGCTCCTACGAGCAGTACTTC. Translating it yields CASSLTSGSSYEQYF.

This clone turned up a few times. The chain links TRBV30 to TRBJ2-7, with D maybe TRBD1 (5 bases). The germline gives CDR1 GTSNPN, CDR2 SVGIG (reference sequence). The CDR3 has 11 amino acids. Trimming took 4 bases from V and 1 from J, leaving 5 bases between them. The CDR3 DNA sequence: TGTGCCTGGACAGGGTCCTACGAGCAGTACTTC. It codes for CAWTGSYEQYF. The whole variable domain, filled in from reference TRBV30 and TRBJ2-7, reads SQTIHQWPATLVQPVGSPLSLECTVEGTSNPNLYWYRQAAGRGLQLLFYSVGIGQISSEVPQNLSASRPQDRQFILSSKKLLLSDSGFYLCAWTGSYEQYFGPGTRLTVT.

V and J are TRBV28 and TRBJ2-3, with 9 bases lining up with TRBD1. CDR3 size: 18 residues. V lost 1 base and J lost 6; bases outside the gene matches: 14. Germline CDR1 reads MDHEN; CDR2 reads SYDVKM. The CDR3 sequence: CASSLSLRDRANRDTQYF. The CDR3 DNA follows: TGTGCCAGCAGTTTATCCCTGAGGGACAGGGCAAACAGGGATACGCAGTATTTT.

This clone was detected a few times. The rearrangement links TRBV27 to TRBJ2-7, with D perhaps matching TRBD2 (6 bases). CDR3 length: 14 residues. Germline V gene sequence: CDR1 MNHEY, CDR2 SMNVEV (reference sequence). Deletions cut 1 base from V and 3 bases from J, with 10 bases between. In DNA, the CDR3 is TGTGCCAGCAGTTTATACCCGGAGGGCTACGAGCAGTACTTC. Residues: CASSLYPEGYEQYF.

This clone was seen only a few times. The chain is built from TRBV30 and TRBJ2-3; a possible D gene is TRBD1 (6 bases). In germline, CDR1 is GTSNPN, CDR2 SVGIG (reference sequence). The V gene lost 5 bases and the J gene lost 3 bases, with 15 bases spanning the gap. The CDR3 spans 14 residues. CDR3 DNA sequence: TGTGCCTGGGGGGGCAGGATCGATACAGATACGCAGTATTTT. It encodes CAWGGRIDTDTQYF.

This clone was picked up a small number of times. The rearrangement joins TRBV5-1 to TRBJ2-7; 8 bases agree with TRBD2. The CDR3 covers 14 residues. Losses at the gene ends were 2 bases for V and 4 bases for J; bases not matched to a gene: 5. Germline-derived CDR1 and CDR2 are SGHRS and YFSETQ. The CDR3 sequence: CASSFQRERYEQYF. DNA for the CDR3: TGCGCCAGCAGCTTTCAGCGGGAGCGGTACGAGCAGTACTTC.

The chain couples TRBV4-1 to TRBJ1-3, with D unresolved. In germline, CDR1 is MGHRA, CDR2 YSYEKL. The CDR3 is made up of 13 amino acids. Trimming left V 0 bases short and J 8 bases short, with 8 bases between. This chain's CDR3 is CASSQDHRDTIYF. The CDR3 DNA is TGCGCCAGCAGCCAAGATCACCGAGACACCATATATTTT.

The V call is TRBV18, the J call TRBJ2-4; 10 bases match TRBD2. The length of the CDR3 is 14 residues. The J segment lost 5 bases and the V segment lost 6 bases, leaving 4 bases of the junction unmatched. Germline assignment: CDR1 KGHSH and CDR2 LQKENI. DNA for the CDR3: TGTGCCAGCTCTCCTAGCGGGAGTCAAAACATTCAGTACTTC. Translated, it gives CASSPSGSQNIQYF.

This chain connects TRBV2 to TRBJ2-1; TRBD1 is a possible D gene (6 bases). With 10 bases removed from V and 9 bases from J, the gap between germline ends came to 25 bases. The CDR3 totals 15 residues. Germline CDR1 and CDR2: SNHLY and FYNNEI. The chain's CDR3 is CATVVGRGTDGEQFF. The CDR3 coding sequence is TGTGCCACCGTCGTGGGCAGGGGTACAGATGGTGAGCAGTTCTTC.

This clone was seen more than once but under ten times. The chain joins TRBV5-1 to TRBJ1-2; 8 nucleotides match TRBD1. CDR3 size: 15 residues. Germline V gene lookup returns CDR1 SGHRS and CDR2 YFSETQ. After removal of 0 bases from V and 3 bases from J, the junction contained 4 bases not matched to a gene. CDR3: CASSLADRGDYGYTF. The CDR3 region has the DNA TGCGCCAGCAGCTTGGCCGACAGGGGAGACTATGGCTACACCTTC.

The chain recombines TRBV5-1 with TRBJ2-3; a possible D gene is TRBD1 (5 bases). Between the trimmed V and J ends, which lost 3 bases and 6 bases, there was a span of 14 bases. Germline CDR1 is SGHRS and CDR2 is YFSETQ. CDR3 size: 14 residues. The CDR3 reads CASSSVGPVDTQYF. The DNA of the CDR3 is TGCGCCAGCAGCTCGGTGGGGCCCGTCGATACGCAGTATTTT.

The chain has TRBV5-1 and TRBJ2-1, with a tentative D call TRBD2 (5 bases). V lost 5 bases and J lost 9, with 12 bases in between. Germline V CDR1 and CDR2: SGHRS, YFSETQ. There are 12 residues in the CDR3. CDR3 DNA: TGCGCCAGCAGGCCCACCGAGGGTGAGCAGTTCTTC. Its protein is CASRPTEGEQFF. Based on the CDR3 plus reference TRBV5-1 and TRBJ2-1, the full variable domain is KAGVTQTPRYLIKTRGQQVTLSCSPISGHRSVSWYQQTPGQGLQFLFEYFSETQRNKGNFPGRFSGRQFSNSRSEMNVSTLELGDSALYLCASRPTEGEQFFGPGTRLTVL.

This rearrangement joins TRBV5-4 to TRBJ2-5, with unresolved D. The V end lost 0 bases, the J end lost 6 bases, and 3 bases lay between the germline ends. Germline values: CDR1 SGHNT, CDR2 YYREEE (reference sequence). This CDR3 is 11 amino acids long. CDR3 DNA sequence: TGTGCCAGCAGCTTGGAGCAGACCCAGTACTTC. Its protein product is CASSLEQTQYF.

Only a few counts were recorded for this clone. This rearrangement joins TRBV29-1 to TRBJ1-2, with D tentatively TRBD1 (6 bases). This CDR3 contains 13 residues. V gave up 4 bases and J gave up 10 bases, with 19 bases separating them. The germline V gene encodes CDR1 SQVTM and CDR2 ANQGSEA. The CDR3: CSVVFVQGAVYTF. The CDR3 region has the DNA TGCAGCGTTGTTTTTGTACAGGGTGCAGTCTACACCTTC.

In this sample, this clone turned up a few times. V is TRBV30 and J is TRBJ2-7, with 11 bases identical to TRBD2. Trimming at V came to 2 bases and at J to 5 bases, leaving 8 bases not matched to a gene. This CDR3 region has 15 residues. Per germline, CDR1 GTSNPN and CDR2 SVGIG (reference sequence). CDR3 sequence (DNA): TGTGCCTGGAGTAATAGCGGGAGGGCCTTCAACGAGCAGTACTTC. It encodes CAWSNSGRAFNEQYF. Based on the CDR3 plus reference TRBV30 and TRBJ2-7, the full variable domain is SQTIHQWPATLVQPVGSPLSLECTVEGTSNPNLYWYRQAAGRGLQLLFYSVGIGQISSEVPQNLSASRPQDRQFILSSKKLLLSDSGFYLCAWSNSGRAFNEQYFGPGTRLTVT.

This clone came up a few times. V gene TRBV6-1 combines with J gene TRBJ2-5; 8 bases map to TRBD2. The V segment lost 8 bases and the J segment 7 bases; nucleotides outside the gene matches: 15. Germline lookup yields CDR1 MNHNS and CDR2 SASEGT. The length of the CDR3 is 15 residues. In nucleotides, the CDR3 is TGTGCCAGCGCCGCCGTCCCGGGACTAGTGGGGACCCAGTACTTC. It specifies CASAAVPGLVGTQYF.

This clone was picked up a small number of times. This chain joins TRBV29-1 and TRBJ2-7, with 9 positions matching TRBD2. The V gene end was trimmed by 4 bases and the J gene end by 4 bases; junction bases not matched to a gene: 8. This CDR3 has 14 amino acids. Germline values: CDR1 SQVTM, CDR2 ANQGSEA. CDR3 sequence reads: CSVGLAGLMYEQYF. The CDR3 DNA reads TGCAGCGTTGGGCTAGCGGGACTCATGTACGAGCAGTACTTC.

Remarks on this clone: This specimen includes other DNA sequences encoding the same CDR3. V usage is TRBV2 and J usage is TRBJ1-2; D perhaps matches TRBD1 (5 bases). V dropped 1 base and J dropped 4 bases, with 7 bases sitting between them. CDR1 and CDR2 (germline): SNHLY, FYNNEI. This CDR3 is 13 amino acids long. CDR3 residues: CASSEDRTYGYTF. For the CDR3, the DNA is TGTGCCAGCAGTGAAGACAGGACCTATGGCTACACCTTC.

V and J are TRBV5-4 and TRBJ2-2, with 10 bases that match TRBD1. Germline CDR1 SGHNT, CDR2 YYREEE (reference sequence). Trimming cost V 4 bases and J 1 base; bases outside gene matches: 1. This CDR3 region has 15 residues. CDR3 sequence: CASSGDRGNTGELFF. CDR3 coding DNA: TGTGCCAGCAGCGGGGACAGGGGGAACACCGGGGAGCTGTTTTTT.

This clone was counted a few times. This chain links TRBV9 with TRBJ1-1, with no clear D. V dropped 0 bases and J dropped 1 base, with 4 bases sitting between them. This CDR3 contains 13 residues. Germline loops: CDR1 SGDLS, CDR2 YYNGEE. The CDR3 DNA reads as TGTGCCAGCAGCGTAGCGTGGAACACTGAAGCTTTCTTT. Protein: CASSVAWNTEAFF.

This clone was counted between two and nine times. The chain uses TRBV11-2 and TRBJ1-1; 9 bases fit TRBD1. This CDR3 has 15 residues. Germline values: CDR1 SGHAT, CDR2 FQNNGV. The ends lost 5 bases at V and 7 bases at J; junction bases unmatched: 11. The CDR3 here is CASSPWTGVNVEAFF. As DNA, the CDR3 is TGTGCCAGCAGCCCATGGACAGGGGTTAATGTTGAAGCTTTCTTT.

This chain connects TRBV7-2 to TRBJ2-4, with D maybe TRBD2 (5 bases). The CDR3 runs 15 residues. Germline CDR1 reads SGHTA; CDR2 reads FQGNSA. The ends were cut back, 1 base at V and 8 bases at J, with 15 bases in the middle. CDR3 in amino acids: CASSLVVPNGDIQYF. As DNA, the CDR3 is TGTGCCAGCAGCTTAGTTGTGCCTAACGGGGACATTCAGTACTTC.

V gene TRBV7-2 combines with J gene TRBJ1-5; weak D call: TRBD1 (6 bases). CDR3 length equals 12 residues. CDR1 SGHTA and CDR2 FQGNSA come from the germline V gene. V shed 5 bases and J shed 10 bases, with 12 bases lying between them. The chain's CDR3 is CASSPGGPPQHF. In nucleotides, the CDR3 is TGTGCCAGCAGCCCCGGGGGGCCACCCCAGCATTTT.

This clone was counted between two and nine times. The V call is TRBV10-3, the J call TRBJ1-2; D ambiguous. Germline lookup yields CDR1 ENHRY and CDR2 SYGVKD. Trimming left V 2 bases short and J 5 bases short, with 12 bases between. CDR3 size: 14 residues. The CDR3 nucleotides are TGTGCCATCAGTGAGAACGGACTTCCTTATGGCTACACCTTC. Translation gives CAISENGLPYGYTF.

This clone occurred a few times. The genes are TRBV15 and TRBJ2-6; 10 bases are a match to TRBD1. The CDR3 has 18 residues. Trimming cost V 1 base and J 2 bases; bases outside gene matches: 5. Germline V gene sequence: CDR1 LNHNV, CDR2 YYDKDF (reference sequence). The CDR3: CATSRARQGATGANVLTF. Here the CDR3 DNA reads TGTGCCACCAGCAGAGCTCGACAGGGGGCTACTGGGGCCAACGTCCTGACTTTC.

This clone was seen only a few times. The J gene is TRBJ1-3, the V gene TRBV30; 7 nucleotides align to TRBD1. Germline lookup yields CDR1 GTSNPN and CDR2 SVGIG (reference sequence). J was trimmed by 4 bases and V by 5 bases; bases with no gene match: 8. The CDR3 covers 14 residues. The CDR3 is CAWATGLSGNTIYF. DNA of the CDR3: TGTGCCTGGGCGACAGGGCTCTCCGGAAACACCATATATTTT.

There are a few counts of this clone. The V gene is TRBV30, the J gene TRBJ1-1; TRBD1 might be the D (6 bases). Per germline, CDR1 GTSNPN and CDR2 SVGIG (reference sequence). The CDR3 spans 14 residues. V shed 2 bases and J shed 4 bases, with 14 bases lying between them. The CDR3 reads CAWSTQGSPTEAFF. CDR3 nucleotides: TGTGCCTGGAGTACACAGGGAAGCCCCACTGAAGCTTTCTTT.

A few counts support this clone. CDR3 in DNA: TGTGCCTGGAGTGGGCCCTATGGCTACACCTTC. It is translated as CAWSGPYGYTF. The rearrangement uses TRBV30 and TRBJ1-2; D unclear. Trimming removed 1 base from V and 4 bases from J, with 4 bases in between. Germline-derived CDR1 and CDR2 are GTSNPN and SVGIG (reference sequence). This CDR3 region has 11 residues.

This chain uses TRBV5-1 with TRBJ1-2, with no clear D. Trimming shortened V by 0 bases and J by 6 bases, and 12 bases separated the two germline ends. Germline CDR1 reads SGHRS; CDR2 reads YFSETQ. CDR3 size: 14 residues. The CDR3 bases are TGCGCCAGCAGCTTGGAGATATCGGGGAATGGCTACACCTTC. Its translation is CASSLEISGNGYTF.